This TCR beta chain was sequenced in a study of T cells in Graves' hyperthyroidism and ophthalmopathy. What was amplified from RNA transcripts were TCR beta CDR3 regions. During a first-round RT-PCR of the TCR CDR3, the HTBI primer set was used. One entry per CDR3 protein, called by TCRdb with MiXCR from the multiplex PCR reads. The repertoire holds 400,000 to 550,000 distinct CDR3 sequences, roughly 14% seen once, with 17% in the top ten. Germline CDR1 MNHEY, CDR2 SVGEGT. This CDR3 is built from 12 residues. Trimming took off 6 bases at V and 2 bases at J, with 8 bases between the two ends. This clonotype was recorded at least ten times.

The clonotype was recovered from a young woman with Graves' hyperthyroidism. The gene calls are TRBV6-2 or TRBV6-3 and TRBJ2-7; D gene ambiguous. The sequenced sample was blood. Here the CDR3 DNA reads TGTGCCAGCAGCACGGGCCCCTACGAGCAGTACTTC. Its protein product is CASSTGPYEQYF.